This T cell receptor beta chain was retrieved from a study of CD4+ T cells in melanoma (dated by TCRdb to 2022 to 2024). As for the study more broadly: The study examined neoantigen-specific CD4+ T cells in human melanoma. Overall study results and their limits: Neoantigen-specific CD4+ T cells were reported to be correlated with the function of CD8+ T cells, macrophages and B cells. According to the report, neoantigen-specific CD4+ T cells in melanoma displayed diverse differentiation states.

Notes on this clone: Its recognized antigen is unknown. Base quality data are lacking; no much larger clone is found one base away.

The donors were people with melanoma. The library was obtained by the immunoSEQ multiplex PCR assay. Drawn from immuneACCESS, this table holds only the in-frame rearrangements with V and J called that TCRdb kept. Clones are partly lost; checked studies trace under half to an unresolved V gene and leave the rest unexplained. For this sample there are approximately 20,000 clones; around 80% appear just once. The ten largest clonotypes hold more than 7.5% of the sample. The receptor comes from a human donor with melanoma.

The sequenced DNA: TGTGCCAGCAGCAATGGCTGGCGTTCACCCCTCCACTTT. It codes for CASSNGWRSPLHF. The rearranged chain carries TRBV7-8 and TRBJ1-6; the D gene cannot be named for sure. The CDR3, cysteine through phenylalanine, is 13 amino acids long. The read is trimmed to its CDR3 DNA, 39 bases read in frame from base 1. The germline V gene sets CDR1 to SGHVS and CDR2 to FQNEAQ. Cut back by 5 bases and 9 bases, the V and J ends lie 11 bases apart.